Listed below are T cell receptor beta chains from one sample, sequenced in a study of shared clonotypes between healthy human individuals. Libraries were prepared by immunoSEQ multiplex PCR; TCRdb keeps only in-frame clonotypes and omits some of them. The profile shows some 2.1 million clones, roughly 95% of them singletons. Material for sequencing was naive CD4+ T cells sorted from blood. The receptors originated from a man in his late teens or twenties in good health. CDR3s include the opening cysteine and the closing phenylalanine or tryptophan. The D gene is left open where the match is weak.

>-|14|TRBV6-5|TRBJ1-1
TGTGCCAGCAGTTACTCGGTGCAGGGTACTGAAGCTTTCTTT
CASSYSVQGTEAFF
>TRBD1|16|TRBV5-1|TRBJ1-4
TGCGCCAGCAGCCCGACAGGGGGAGAGACTAATGAAAAACTGTTTTTT
CASSPTGGETNEKLFF
>-|14|TRBV9|TRBJ2-7
TGTGCCAGCAGCGTAGTTCCCGAGTCCTCAGAGCAGTACTTC
CASSVVPESSEQYF
>-|13|TRBV27|TRBJ2-2
TGTGCCAGCAGCCCCGGAACCGGGAGCGGGCTGTTTTTT
CASSPGTGSGLFF
>-|14|TRBV29-1|TRBJ2-3
TGCAGCGTTGAAGATCGAAAGGGCACAGATACGCAGTATTTT
CSVEDRKGTDTQYF
>TRBD2|15|TRBV7-2|TRBJ2-1
TGTGCCAGCAGCTTAGTTGCTAGCGGGAGTAGTGAGCAGTTCTTC
CASSLVASGSSEQFF
>TRBD2|15|TRBV10-2|TRBJ2-1
TGCGCCAGCAGTGCACTAGCGGGACACCTCACTGAGCAGTTCTTC
CASSALAGHLTEQFF
>TRBD1|16|TRBV7-8|TRBJ1-6
TGTGCCAGCAGCTCCTCCTCCAGGGGGCAAAATTCACCCCTCCACTTT
CASSSSSRGQNSPLHF
>-|13|TRBV19|TRBJ2-7
TGTGCCAGTAGTAGCCCCCTGACATACGAGCAGTACTTC
CASSSPLTYEQYF
>TRBD1|13|TRBV27|TRBJ1-2
TGTGCCAGCAGTTTATCGGGACAGCTTGGCTACACCTTC
CASSLSGQLGYTF